This TCR beta chain originates from a study of blood T cell repertoires in COVID-19. Clones were sequenced by immunoSEQ multiplex PCR, and TCRdb holds only the in-frame ones, with some missing. The sample holds fewer than 200,000 clones, about 86% seen once. The CDR3 runs to 16 residues. Trimming shortened V by 7 bases and J by 0 bases, and 16 bases separated the two germline ends. Germline V gene sequence: CDR1 MDHEN, CDR2 SYDVKM. The sample taken for sequencing was peripheral blood. This sequence joins TRBV28 and TRBJ1-5; weak D call: TRBD1 (6 bases). This receptor was taken from a man between 65 and 85 years old with active or convalescent COVID-19. CDR3 sequence: CASIPGGLYSNQPQHF. The CDR3 nucleotides are TGTGCCAGCATCCCGGGGGGGCTTTATAGCAATCAGCCCCAGCATTTT.